This TCR beta chain is drawn from a study of cytomegalovirus exposure and HLA in healthy donors. A multiplex PCR was run with 60 Vbeta primers and 13 Jbeta primers. Assay: immunoSEQ multiplex PCR; the TCRdb copy retains only in-frame clones and omits some. The repertoire holds about 190,000 clones, with around 84% as singletons. CDR1 and CDR2 (germline): SEHNR, FQNEAQ (reference sequence). The CDR3 has 16 residues. The V gene end was trimmed by 4 bases and the J gene end by 0 bases; junction bases not matched to a gene: 5. This chain connects TRBV7-9 to TRBJ2-7, with 11 bases matching TRBD2. The sample comprised PBMCs. This clonotype originated in a man in his forties or fifties in good health and CMV-seropositive. CDR3 bases: TGTGCCAGCAGCTCAGGTAGCGGGAGGGCCTCCTACGAGCAGTACTTC. This encodes CASSSGSGRASYEQYF.